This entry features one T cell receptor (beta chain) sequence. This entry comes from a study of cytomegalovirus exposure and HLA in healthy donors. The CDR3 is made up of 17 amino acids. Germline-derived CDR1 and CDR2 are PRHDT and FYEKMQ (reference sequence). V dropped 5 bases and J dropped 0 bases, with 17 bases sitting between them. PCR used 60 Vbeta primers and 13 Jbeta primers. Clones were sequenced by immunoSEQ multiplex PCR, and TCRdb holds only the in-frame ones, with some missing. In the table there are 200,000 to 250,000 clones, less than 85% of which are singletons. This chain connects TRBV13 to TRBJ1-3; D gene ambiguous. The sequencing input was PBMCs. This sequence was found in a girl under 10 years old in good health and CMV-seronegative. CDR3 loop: CASSMQGGPSSGNTIYF. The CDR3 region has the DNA TGTGCCAGCAGCATGCAAGGAGGCCCCAGCTCTGGAAACACCATATATTTT.